Listed here are 26 T cell receptor beta chains from one sample, sequenced in a study of blood T cells in healthy people across ages. A sample-barcoded 5' primer and a J-beta primer mix were used in a second PCR of about 7 to 11 cycles. TCRdb redid the calling of the 5' RACE reads with MiXCR, one entry per CDR3 protein. The sample consists of about 1.1 million distinct CDR3 sequences, more than 30% of them appearing once. The sequencing sample was made of blood. These TCRs come from a man aged 18 to 29 in good health.

This clonotype was counted between two and nine times. The chain combines TRBV12-3 or TRBV12-4 with TRBJ2-2; D is possibly TRBD2 (7 bases). V lost 6 bases to trimming and J lost 3 bases, with 14 bases between them. This CDR3 comprises 15 residues. The CDR3: CASRFWEGDTGELFF. Here the CDR3 DNA reads TGTGCCAGCAGGTTCTGGGAGGGGGACACCGGGGAGCTGTTTTTT.

The chain has TRBV28 and TRBJ1-1; TRBD1 aligns across 9 bases. With 4 bases clipped from V and 6 bases from J, the junction kept 9 bases outside the gene matches. Germline lookup yields CDR1 MDHEN and CDR2 SYDVKM. The length of the CDR3 is 15 residues. The CDR3 DNA reads TGTGCCAGCAGTTCCTCCGGGACAGGGCGTCCTGAAGCTTTCTTT. This gives the protein CASSSSGTGRPEAFF.

Regarding this clonotype: One end of the junction varies from germline; a read error may be responsible. The gene calls are TRBV7-2 and TRBJ1-4; 9 bases fit TRBD1. This CDR3 is built from 13 residues. Germline CDR1 and CDR2: SGHTA and FQGNSA. DNA of the CDR3: TGTGCCGGCAGCCAAGGGACAGGGGAAAAACTGTTTTTT. Residues: CAGSQGTGEKLFF.

The chain combines TRBV5-1 with TRBJ2-1; unclear D gene. This CDR3 has 15 amino acids. CDR1 SGHRS and CDR2 YFSETQ come from the germline V gene. V lost 1 base and J lost 9, with 17 bases in between. The CDR3 reads CASSLSLSATGEQFF. The CDR3 nucleotides read TGCGCCAGCAGCTTGTCTCTGTCGGCCACCGGTGAGCAGTTCTTC.

This clonotype appeared many times. V is TRBV12-3 or TRBV12-4 and J is TRBJ1-2; 7 bases agree with TRBD1. The trim removed 6 bases at V and 8 bases at J, leaving 15 bases unmatched. This CDR3 is built from 15 residues. In DNA, the CDR3 is TGTGCCAGCAGCTCAAACTCCAGGGGGGTCCGGGGCTACACCTTC. It codes for CASSSNSRGVRGYTF.

This clonotype was found a few times. This chain joins TRBV12-3 or TRBV12-4 and TRBJ1-1, with D unresolved. The CDR3 loop spans 16 amino acids. The V end was cut by 3 bases, the J end by 0 bases, with 14 bases between. CDR3 sequence: CASSFSVGEMNTEAFF. CDR3 nucleotides: TGTGCCAGCAGTTTTAGTGTTGGGGAAATGAACACTGAAGCTTTCTTT.

This clonotype came up a few times. The chain uses TRBV12-3 or TRBV12-4 and TRBJ2-1; 12 nucleotides agree with TRBD1. The CDR3 has 15 amino acids. The junction had 7 bases not matched to a gene; V was cut back by 6 bases and J by 7 bases. The CDR3 protein is CASSSGTGGRNEQFF. CDR3 nucleotides: TGTGCCAGCAGCTCCGGGACAGGGGGCCGGAATGAGCAGTTCTTC.

The chain couples TRBV11-2 to TRBJ2-5, with a weak D call TRBD1 (6 bases). Germline-derived CDR1 and CDR2 are SGHAT and FQNNGV. With 2 bases removed from V and 11 bases from J, the gap between germline ends came to 9 bases. The CDR3 totals 11 residues. The CDR3 DNA is TGTGCCAGCAGCTTATGGACAGAGCAGTACTTC. As protein: CASSLWTEQYF.

This clonotype was detected only a few times. V and J are TRBV3-1 and TRBJ2-1; tentatively, D is TRBD1 (6 bases). The CDR3 contains 16 residues. With 1 base removed from V and 4 bases from J, the gap between germline ends came to 14 bases. From germline, CDR1 is LGHDT and CDR2 YNNKEL (reference sequence). Here the CDR3 DNA reads TGTGCCAGCAGCCAAGTTGAGAGACAGGCGTACAATGAGCAGTTCTTC. Its protein product is CASSQVERQAYNEQFF.

This clonotype was counted ten times or more. The gene calls are TRBV20-1 and TRBJ2-1, with 13 nucleotides matching TRBD2. The CDR3 loop spans 16 amino acids. The ends lost 6 bases at V and 8 bases at J; junction bases unmatched: 13. Germline CDR1 reads DFQATT; CDR2 reads SNEGSKA (reference sequence). CDR3 in DNA: TGCAGTGCGCAAATGTTACTAGCGGGGGGGTGGGATGAGCAGTTCTTC. Protein product: CSAQMLLAGGWDEQFF.

The chain uses TRBV20-1 and TRBJ2-2; D ambiguous. The CDR3 loop spans 12 amino acids. Germline loops: CDR1 DFQATT, CDR2 SNEGSKA (reference sequence). The germline V and J ends were trimmed by 1 base and 6 bases, with 6 bases remaining between them. Here the CDR3 DNA reads TGCAGTGCTAGAGGGGATCCCGGGGAGCTGTTTTTT. Translated, it gives CSARGDPGELFF.

This clonotype was observed a few times. This chain connects TRBV5-1 to TRBJ1-1, with 7 bases lining up with TRBD1. V dropped 4 bases and J dropped 3; count of bases not matched to a gene: 12. Germline V gene data show CDR1 as SGHRS and CDR2 as YFSETQ. The CDR3 loop spans 16 amino acids. CDR3 sequence: CASSGFDREGDTEAFF. CDR3 DNA: TGCGCCAGCAGCGGCTTTGACAGGGAGGGTGACACTGAAGCTTTCTTT.

In the case of this clonotype: This may arise from a read error, as a much more abundant clone is one base away. This chain links TRBV11-1 with TRBJ1-2; D perhaps matches TRBD1 (5 bases). V was trimmed by 5 bases and J by 2 bases, leaving 12 bases between them. CDR1 is SGHAT, CDR2 FQDESV, per germline (reference sequence). This CDR3 is 14 amino acids long. The CDR3: CASSVARANYGYTF. CDR3 in DNA: TGTGCCAGCAGCGTTGCCAGGGCCAACTATGGCTACACCTTC.

The rearrangement links TRBV20-1 to TRBJ1-2, with a weak D call TRBD1 (5 bases). The CDR3 totals 14 residues. The ends were cut back, 5 bases at V and 6 bases at J, with 19 bases in the middle. The germline V gene has CDR1 DFQATT and CDR2 SNEGSKA (reference sequence). The CDR3 sequence is CSASGTRGSDGYTF. The CDR3 coding sequence is TGCAGTGCTTCCGGGACTAGGGGCTCGGATGGCTACACCTTC.

The rearrangement joins TRBV5-4 to TRBJ2-5, with a tentative D call TRBD1 (5 bases). The CDR3 contains 15 residues. Germline assignment: CDR1 SGHNT and CDR2 YYREEE (reference sequence). V lost 2 bases, J lost 11 bases, and 22 bases lay in between. CDR3 sequence reads: CASSFFHSKGNEQYF. CDR3 nucleotide sequence: TGTGCCAGCAGCTTCTTTCACAGTAAGGGGAATGAGCAGTACTTC.

This clonotype occurred many times. The J gene is TRBJ2-2, the V gene TRBV7-2; either TRBD1 or TRBD2 may fit D (5 bases each). The CDR3 is made up of 14 amino acids. Looked up from germline, CDR1 is SGHTA and CDR2 is FQGNSA. V lost 1 base, J lost 3 bases, and 6 bases lay in between. CDR3 DNA sequence: TGTGCCAGCAGCTTAGTGGGGGACACCGGGGAGCTGTTTTTT. Encoded protein: CASSLVGDTGELFF.

Points on this clonotype: A much more abundant neighbour one base away suggests this may be a read error. The chain employs TRBV12-3 or TRBV12-4 and TRBJ1-1; perhaps TRBD1 as D (6 bases). The CDR3 runs 14 residues. The CDR3 loop is CAISSSDRNTEAFF. The CDR3 bases are TGTGCCATCAGTTCCTCGGACAGGAACACTGAAGCTTTCTTT.

CDR3 nucleotide sequence: TGTGCCAGCAGTCATACAGGGAGTCGAACAGATACGCAGTATTTT. It codes for CASSHTGSRTDTQYF. This sequence joins TRBV7-9 and TRBJ2-3; D is possibly TRBD1 (6 bases). The length of the CDR3 is 15 residues. Looked up from germline, CDR1 is SEHNR and CDR2 is FQNEAQ (reference sequence). V was pared by 6 bases and J by 3 bases, with 16 bases between.

The CDR3 reads CASSDRAFSTDTQYF. As DNA, the CDR3 is TGTGCCAGCAGCGACAGGGCATTCAGCACAGATACGCAGTATTTT. The chain links TRBV6-5 to TRBJ2-3, with TRBD1 matching over 7 bases. Germline V gives CDR1 MNHEY, CDR2 SVGAGI. Germline trimming cut 6 bases from V and 0 bases from J; bases unmatched to any gene: 6. CDR3 length: 15 residues.

The gene calls are TRBV6-2 or TRBV6-3 and TRBJ1-1, with a possible D match to TRBD1 (6 bases). Deletions cut 2 bases from V and 4 bases from J, with 17 bases between. Germline V lookup: CDR1 MNHEY, CDR2 SVGEGT. CDR3 length: 16 residues. The CDR3 DNA sequence: TGTGCCAGCAGTTACCCTTCGGCAGGGGTTGTCACTGAAGCTTTCTTT. It is translated as CASSYPSAGVVTEAFF.

This clonotype was counted between two and nine times. The chain couples TRBV5-6 to TRBJ2-1, with 8 positions matching TRBD2. The better agreement between TRBJ2-7 and the DNA end casts doubt on the J call. This CDR3 spans 22 amino acids. The germline gives CDR1 SGHDT, CDR2 YYEEEE. In nucleotides, the CDR3 is TGTGCCAGCATAATAACTACCCTAGGGCGGAAAGAAGGGGCCCGCGGGAGGAATGAGCAGTACTTC. It specifies CASIITTLGRKEGARGRNEQYF.

Regarding this clonotype: A much larger clone differs from this one at a single base, so this may be a read error. This chain uses TRBV29-1 with TRBJ2-1, with 7 bases identical to TRBD1. Germline CDR1 SQVTM, CDR2 ANQGSEA. The CDR3 has 11 residues. Losses at the gene ends were 4 bases for V and 6 bases for J; bases not matched to a gene: 0. This chain's CDR3 is CSVAGGNEQFF. CDR3 bases: TGCAGCGTTGCAGGGGGCAATGAGCAGTTCTTC.

This clonotype appeared a few times. The chain carries TRBV20-1 and TRBJ1-5, with 7 nucleotides matching TRBD1. The germline CDR1 and CDR2 sequences are DFQATT and SNEGSKA (reference sequence). The CDR3 length is 13 residues. V dropped 6 bases and J dropped 3; count of bases not matched to a gene: 5. The CDR3 bases are TGCAGTGCCATCGACAGGGTCAATCAGCCCCAGCATTTT. Translation: CSAIDRVNQPQHF.

As to this clonotype: A read error is possible here, since a much larger clone lies one base away. This sequence joins TRBV6-6 and TRBJ2-1; the match to TRBD1 covers 8 bases. CDR1 is MNHNY and CDR2 is SVGAGI in the germline V gene (reference sequence). This CDR3 contains 15 residues. CDR3 DNA: TGTGCCGGCAGCCCACAGGGGGTAGGCTACAATGAGCAGTTCTTC. Translated: CAGSPQGVGYNEQFF.

The V gene is TRBV24-1, the J gene TRBJ2-1, with TRBD1 matching 8 bases. Trimming at V came to 4 bases and at J to 8 bases, leaving 6 bases not matched to a gene. The CDR3 contains 14 residues. Per germline, CDR1 KGHDR and CDR2 SFDVKD. CDR3 sequence: CATSDPDRAHEQFF. The DNA for the CDR3 is TGTGCCACCAGTGACCCGGACAGGGCTCATGAGCAGTTCTTC.

This clonotype was detected only a few times. This chain links TRBV6-5 with TRBJ2-1; 10 bases agree with TRBD2. V was pared by 2 bases and J by 5 bases, with 6 bases of the junction left unmatched. The germline V gene encodes CDR1 MNHEY and CDR2 SVGAGI. CDR3 size: 16 residues. CDR3 in DNA: TGTGCCAGCAGTTACCGGAGCGGGGGGGCCCACAATGAGCAGTTCTTC. Its protein is CASSYRSGGAHNEQFF.